What follows are 20 T cell receptor beta chains derived from one specimen sequenced in a study of CD8+CD57+ T cells in acquired aplastic anemia (dated 2018 in TCRdb). Instrument on record: Illumina HiSeq 2000. Genomic DNA served as template for TCR beta VDJ combination and CDR3 sequence profiling. TCRdb trimmed public reads at Q25 via fastp, called clones via MiXCR and kept in-frame beta chains. Here each entry gathers all rows of one CDR3 protein and keeps the most common genes and DNA. The sample table contains about 68,000 distinct CDR3 sequences; only one count was recorded for roughly half of them. The ten largest make up about 8.3% of the sample. Input material: sorted CD4+, CD8+, or CD8+CD57+ T cells (not recorded which) from PBMCs. The receptors shown here come from a human donor in good health, serving as a control.

This rearrangement joins TRBV20-1 to TRBJ2-6, with TRBD2 matching 11 bases. V shed 5 bases, J shed 0 bases, and the junction held 9 bases outside the gene matches. The germline gives CDR1 DFQATT, CDR2 SNEGSKA (reference sequence). The CDR3 covers 18 residues. CDR3 in amino acids: CSADPSGGRSSGANVLTF. The CDR3 DNA sequence: TGCAGTGCTGACCCTAGCGGGGGGCGGAGCTCTGGGGCCAACGTCCTGACTTTC.

This clonotype was detected many times. The chain couples TRBV13 to TRBJ1-2; possibly TRBD1 for D (5 bases). Germline CDR1 is PRHDT and CDR2 is FYEKMQ (reference sequence). V was clipped by 4 bases and J by 6 bases, with 12 bases between them. CDR3 length equals 13 residues. Here the CDR3 reads CASSYGGDHGYTF. For the CDR3, the DNA is TGTGCCAGCAGCTACGGGGGTGATCATGGCTACACCTTC.

The V call is TRBV7-2, the J call TRBJ1-2; D unresolved. Trimming took off 4 bases at V and 6 bases at J, with 12 bases between the two ends. This CDR3 region has 13 residues. Germline V gene lookup returns CDR1 SGHTA and CDR2 FQGNSA. CDR3 in DNA: TGTGCCAGCAGCTATTCCCTCGGAAATGGCTACACCTTC. This translates into CASSYSLGNGYTF.

The chain has TRBV5-6 and TRBJ1-2, with no clear D. Germline V gene data show CDR1 as SGHDT and CDR2 as YYEEEE. CDR3 length equals 12 residues. V lost 4 bases and J 1 base, leaving 5 bases between the germline ends. The CDR3 DNA follows: TGTGCCAGCAGCGATTTTAACTATGGCTACACCTTC. Residues: CASSDFNYGYTF. The full variable domain, rest sourced from reference TRBV5-6 and TRBJ1-2, is DAGVTQSPTHLIKTRGQQVTLRCSPKSGHDTVSWYQQALGQGPQFIFQYYEEEERQRGNFPDRFSGHQFPNYSSELNVNALLLGDSALYLCASSDFNYGYTFGSGTRLTVV.

The V and J genes are TRBV2 and TRBJ1-6; 8 bases fit TRBD1. V shed 4 bases and J 8 bases; nucleotides not matched to a gene: 4. Looked up from germline, CDR1 is SNHLY and CDR2 is FYNNEI. The CDR3 extends over 14 amino acids. CDR3 DNA: TGTGCCAGCAGTGGACAGGGGACACATTCACCCCTCCACTTT. It yields the protein CASSGQGTHSPLHF.

This chain links TRBV10-2 with TRBJ2-7; D is unclear. CDR1 is WSHSY and CDR2 is SAAADI in the germline V gene. This CDR3 comprises 13 residues. With 5 bases removed from V and 2 bases from J, the gap between germline ends came to 10 bases. Here the CDR3 reads CASSHLPTYEQYF. In DNA form, the CDR3 reads TGCGCCAGCAGTCACCTCCCAACCTACGAGCAGTACTTC.

The chain uses TRBV6-2 or TRBV6-3 and TRBJ1-5; 10 nucleotides line up with TRBD1. The CDR3 runs 18 residues. V lost 5 bases and J lost 0; bases outside the gene matches: 10. Germline values: CDR1 MNHEY, CDR2 SVGEGT. CDR3 DNA: TGTGCCAGCAGTCCGACAGGGGGCGACTACTATAGCAATCAGCCCCAGCATTTT. Its protein product is CASSPTGGDYYSNQPQHF.

This clonotype was seen at least ten times. The chain has TRBV12-3 or TRBV12-4 and TRBJ2-3; D not certain. V shed 3 bases and J shed 4 bases, with 14 bases lying between them. The CDR3 has 15 amino acids. CDR3 residues: CASSFIGSLADTQYF. The CDR3 region has the DNA TGTGCCAGCAGTTTTATTGGCAGTTTAGCAGATACGCAGTATTTT.

The V call is TRBV4-1, the J call TRBJ1-2; maybe TRBD1 (5 bases). The V end was cut by 5 bases, the J end by 6 bases, with 13 bases between. The germline gives CDR1 MGHRA, CDR2 YSYEKL. This CDR3 is 13 amino acids long. This CDR3 reads CASSLAAGNGYTF. The CDR3 DNA reads TGCGCCAGCAGCTTGGCGGCAGGGAATGGCTACACCTTC.

Ten or more counts support this clonotype. The chain combines TRBV6-1 with TRBJ1-2; TRBD1 is a possible D gene (5 bases). Germline-derived CDR1 and CDR2 are MNHNS and SASEGT. Trimming left V 8 bases short and J 4 bases short, with 11 bases between. The CDR3 has 12 amino acids. The CDR3 reads CASLTVTYGYTF. The CDR3 DNA sequence: TGTGCCAGCCTGACAGTCACCTATGGCTACACCTTC.

This clonotype was detected many times. The chain carries TRBV7-7 and TRBJ2-5, with a weak D call TRBD2 (6 bases). Germline V gene data show CDR1 as SSHAT and CDR2 as FNYEAQ (reference sequence). CDR3 length equals 13 residues. Trimming took 1 base from V and 3 from J, leaving 6 bases between them. The CDR3 nucleotides are TGTGCCAGCAGCTTAGGCGGGGAAGAGACCCAGTACTTC. Residues: CASSLGGEETQYF.

The chain combines TRBV15 with TRBJ1-1; D perhaps matches TRBD1 (5 bases). CDR1 and CDR2 (germline): LNHNV, YYDKDF (reference sequence). V shed 1 base and J shed 6 bases, with 24 bases lying between them. The CDR3 is made up of 18 amino acids. The CDR3 sequence: CATSRAPKLQVNYAEAFF. The CDR3 DNA is TGTGCCACCAGCAGAGCCCCTAAATTACAGGTGAACTACGCTGAAGCTTTCTTT.

This clonotype was counted a few times. This chain connects TRBV27 to TRBJ1-4; a possible D gene is TRBD1 (5 bases). V was cut by 6 bases and J by 5 bases, with 13 bases left in between. Germline-derived CDR1 and CDR2 are MNHEY and SMNVEV (reference sequence). This CDR3 spans 14 amino acids. CDR3 residues: CASSPGVANEKLFF. For the CDR3, the DNA is TGTGCCAGCAGCCCGGGGGTAGCAAATGAAAAACTGTTTTTT. The whole variable domain, remainder taken from reference TRBV27 and TRBJ1-4, is EAQVTQNPRYLITVTGKKLTVTCSQNMNHEYMSWYRQDPGLGLRQIYYSMNVEVTDKGDVPEGYKVSRKEKRNFPLILESPSPNQTSLYFCASSPGVANEKLFFGSGTQLSVL.

At least ten counts were recorded for this clonotype. The V gene is TRBV5-5, the J gene TRBJ1-6; D is possibly TRBD1 (6 bases). The length of the CDR3 is 15 residues. Germline V gene lookup returns CDR1 SGHKS and CDR2 YYEKEE (reference sequence). Trimming left V 2 bases short and J 7 bases short, with 13 bases between. The CDR3 DNA reads as TGTGCCAGCAGCTTCGGCCGGCAGGGGAATTCACCCCTCCACTTT. The encoded protein is CASSFGRQGNSPLHF.

In its sample, this clonotype ranks as medium-sized (0.01 to 0.1%). For the CDR3, the DNA is TGCGCCAGCAGTGAGTCGGTGGGATTTCGGTCACCCCTCCACTTT. It encodes CASSESVGFRSPLHF. The V and J genes are TRBV10-1 and TRBJ1-6; no reliable D call. This CDR3 has 15 residues. Trimming left V 0 bases short and J 10 bases short, with 13 bases between. The germline V gene encodes CDR1 WNHNN and CDR2 SYGVQD (reference sequence).

The gene calls are TRBV7-6 and TRBJ2-7; 11 bases match TRBD1. The germline gives CDR1 SGHVS, CDR2 FNYEAQ. Trimming at V came to 5 bases and at J to 3 bases, leaving 6 bases not matched to a gene. This CDR3 comprises 15 residues. The chain's CDR3 is CASSQVGTGGYEQYF. The CDR3 nucleotides read TGTGCCAGCAGCCAAGTGGGGACAGGGGGCTACGAGCAGTACTTC.

The chain combines TRBV4-2 with TRBJ2-1; 7 nucleotides line up with TRBD2. V shed 0 bases and J 2 bases; nucleotides not matched to a gene: 4. This CDR3 region has 16 residues. From germline, CDR1 is LGHNA and CDR2 YNFKEQ. The CDR3 loop is CASSQETSDTYNEQFF. CDR3 coding DNA: TGTGCCAGCAGCCAAGAAACTAGCGACACCTACAATGAGCAGTTCTTC.

J is TRBJ2-5 and V is TRBV7-8; D is unresolved. There are 15 residues in the CDR3. Germline CDR1 and CDR2: SGHVS and FQNEAQ. Trimming shortened V by 6 bases and J by 0 bases, and 14 bases separated the two germline ends. CDR3 in DNA: TGTGCCAGCAGGGAAGACGCGGAATACCAAGAGACCCAGTACTTC. Translated, it gives CASREDAEYQETQYF.

Within the sample, this clonotype is medium-sized. One end of the junction fails to match germline, which may point to a read error. The V gene is TRBV7-9, the J gene TRBJ2-1, with 11 bases fitting TRBD2. The length of the CDR3 is 18 residues. Germline CDR1 SEHNR, CDR2 FQNEAQ (reference sequence). The CDR3 DNA follows: TGTGCCAGCAGCGACGGGGAACTAGCGGGAGCGTCCTCCAATGAGCAGTTCTTC. Amino acid sequence: CASSDGELAGASSNEQFF.

By sample share, this clonotype is medium-sized (0.01 to 0.1%). The rearrangement uses TRBV7-3 and TRBJ1-2; no definite D call. From germline, CDR1 is SGHTA and CDR2 FQGTGA. V lost 5 bases and J 2 bases, leaving 9 bases between the germline ends. CDR3 length: 13 residues. The CDR3 loop reads CASSPDGNYGYTF. In DNA form, the CDR3 reads TGTGCCAGCAGCCCGGACGGGAACTATGGCTACACCTTC.